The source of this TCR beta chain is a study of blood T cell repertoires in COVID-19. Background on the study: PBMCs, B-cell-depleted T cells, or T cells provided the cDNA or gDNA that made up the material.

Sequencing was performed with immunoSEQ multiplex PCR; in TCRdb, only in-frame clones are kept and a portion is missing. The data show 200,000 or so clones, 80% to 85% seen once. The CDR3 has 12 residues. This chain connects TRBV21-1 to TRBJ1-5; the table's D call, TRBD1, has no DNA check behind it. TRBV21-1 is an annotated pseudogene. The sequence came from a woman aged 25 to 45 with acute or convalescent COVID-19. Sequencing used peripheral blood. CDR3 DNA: TGTGCCAGCAGCAAAGCACAGCAGCCCCAGCATTTT. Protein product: CASSKAQQPQHF.